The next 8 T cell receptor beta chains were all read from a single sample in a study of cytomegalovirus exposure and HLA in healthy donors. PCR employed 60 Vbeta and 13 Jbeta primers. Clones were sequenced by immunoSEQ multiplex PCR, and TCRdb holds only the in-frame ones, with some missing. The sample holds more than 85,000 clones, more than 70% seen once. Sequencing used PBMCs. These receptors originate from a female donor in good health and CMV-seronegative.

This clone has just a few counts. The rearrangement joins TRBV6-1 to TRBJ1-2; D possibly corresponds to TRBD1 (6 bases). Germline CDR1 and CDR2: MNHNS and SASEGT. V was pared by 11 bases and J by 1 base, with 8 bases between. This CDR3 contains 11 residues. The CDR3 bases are TGTGCCTACAGGGTTAACTATGGCTACACCTTC. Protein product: CAYRVNYGYTF.

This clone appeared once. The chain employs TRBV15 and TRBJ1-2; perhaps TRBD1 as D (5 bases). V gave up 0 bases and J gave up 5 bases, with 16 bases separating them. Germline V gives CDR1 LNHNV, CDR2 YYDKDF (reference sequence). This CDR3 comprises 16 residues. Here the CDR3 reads CATSRDRGVRAYGYTF. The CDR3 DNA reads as TGTGCCACCAGCAGAGATCGGGGGGTCCGGGCATATGGCTACACCTTC. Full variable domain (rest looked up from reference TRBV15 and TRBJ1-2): DAMVIQNPRYQVTQFGKPVTLSCSQTLNHNVMYWYQQKSSQAPKLLFHYYDKDFNNEADTPDNFQSRRPNTSFCFLDIRSPGLGDTAMYLCATSRDRGVRAYGYTFGSGTRLTVV.

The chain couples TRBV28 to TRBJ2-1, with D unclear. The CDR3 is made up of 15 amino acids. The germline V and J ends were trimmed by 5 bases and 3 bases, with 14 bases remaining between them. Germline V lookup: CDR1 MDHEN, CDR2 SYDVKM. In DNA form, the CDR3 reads TGTGCCAGCAGTACCCCCCAGCTAGGCTACAATGAGCAGTTCTTC. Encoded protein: CASSTPQLGYNEQFF.

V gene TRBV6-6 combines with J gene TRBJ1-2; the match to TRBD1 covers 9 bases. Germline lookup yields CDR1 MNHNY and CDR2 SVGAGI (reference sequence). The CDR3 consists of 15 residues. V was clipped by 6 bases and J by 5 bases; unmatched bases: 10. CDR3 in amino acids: CASRISGTGPYGYTF. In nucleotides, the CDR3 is TGTGCCAGCAGAATTTCCGGGACAGGGCCTTATGGCTACACCTTC.

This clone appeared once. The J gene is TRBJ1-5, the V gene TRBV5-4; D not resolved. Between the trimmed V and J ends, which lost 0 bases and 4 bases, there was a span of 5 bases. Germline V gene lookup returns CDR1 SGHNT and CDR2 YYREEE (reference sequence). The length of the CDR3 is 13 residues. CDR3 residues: CASSLGLNQPQHF. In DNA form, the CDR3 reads TGTGCCAGCAGCTTGGGACTTAATCAGCCCCAGCATTTT.

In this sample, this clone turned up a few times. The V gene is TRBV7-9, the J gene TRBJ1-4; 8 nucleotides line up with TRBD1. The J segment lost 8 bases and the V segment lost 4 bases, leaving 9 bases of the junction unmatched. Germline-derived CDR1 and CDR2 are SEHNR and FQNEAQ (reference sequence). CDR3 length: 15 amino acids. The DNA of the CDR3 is TGTGCCAGCAGCTCCGGACAGGGTCGTGGAGAAAAACTGTTTTTT. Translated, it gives CASSSGQGRGEKLFF. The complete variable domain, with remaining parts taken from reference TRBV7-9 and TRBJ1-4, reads DTGVSQNPRHKITKRGQNVTFRCDPISEHNRLYWYRQTLGQGPEFLTYFQNEAQLEKSRLLSDRFSAERPKGSFSTLEIQRTEQGDSAMYLCASSSGQGRGEKLFFGSGTQLSVL.

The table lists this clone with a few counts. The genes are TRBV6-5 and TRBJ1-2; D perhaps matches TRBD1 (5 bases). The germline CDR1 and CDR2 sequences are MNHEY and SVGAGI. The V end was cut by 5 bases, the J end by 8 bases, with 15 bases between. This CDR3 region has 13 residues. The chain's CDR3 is CASSEKGSGGYTF. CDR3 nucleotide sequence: TGTGCCAGCAGTGAGAAGGGGTCGGGCGGCTACACCTTC.

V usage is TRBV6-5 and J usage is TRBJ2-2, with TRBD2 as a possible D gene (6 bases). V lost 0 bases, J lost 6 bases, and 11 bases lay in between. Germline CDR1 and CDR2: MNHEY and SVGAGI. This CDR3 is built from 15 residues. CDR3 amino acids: CASSYSTRIAGELFF. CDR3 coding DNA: TGTGCCAGCAGTTACTCGACTAGAATCGCCGGGGAGCTGTTTTTT.